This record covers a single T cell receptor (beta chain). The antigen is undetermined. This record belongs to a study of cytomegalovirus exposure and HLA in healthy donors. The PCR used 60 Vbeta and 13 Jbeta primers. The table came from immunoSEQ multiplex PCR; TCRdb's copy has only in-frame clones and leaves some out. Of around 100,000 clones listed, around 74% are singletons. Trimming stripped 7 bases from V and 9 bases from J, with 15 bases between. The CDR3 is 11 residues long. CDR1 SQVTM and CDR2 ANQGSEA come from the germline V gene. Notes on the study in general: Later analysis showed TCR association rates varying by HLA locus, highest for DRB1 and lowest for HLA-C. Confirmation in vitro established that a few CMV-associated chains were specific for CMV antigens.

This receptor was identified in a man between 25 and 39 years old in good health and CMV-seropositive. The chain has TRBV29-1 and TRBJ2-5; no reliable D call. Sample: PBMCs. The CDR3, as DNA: TGCAGCGCCATACTACTATTGGCCCAGTACTTC. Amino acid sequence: CSAILLLAQYF.